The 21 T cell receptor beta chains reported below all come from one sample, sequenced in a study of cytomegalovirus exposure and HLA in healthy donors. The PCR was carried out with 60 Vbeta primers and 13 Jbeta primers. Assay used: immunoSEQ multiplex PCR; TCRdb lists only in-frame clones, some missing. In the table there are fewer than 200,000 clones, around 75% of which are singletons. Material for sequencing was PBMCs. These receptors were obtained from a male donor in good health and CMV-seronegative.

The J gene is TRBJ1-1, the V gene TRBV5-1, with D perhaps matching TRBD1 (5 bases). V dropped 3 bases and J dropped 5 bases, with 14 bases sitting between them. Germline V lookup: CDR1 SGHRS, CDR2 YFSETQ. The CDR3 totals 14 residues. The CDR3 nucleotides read TGCGCCAGCAGCTGGGCCGGGGCGGGAACTGAAGCTTTCTTT. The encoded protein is CASSWAGAGTEAFF. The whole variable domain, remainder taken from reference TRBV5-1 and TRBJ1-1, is KAGVTQTPRYLIKTRGQQVTLSCSPISGHRSVSWYQQTPGQGLQFLFEYFSETQRNKGNFPGRFSGRQFSNSRSEMNVSTLELGDSALYLCASSWAGAGTEAFFGQGTRLTVV.

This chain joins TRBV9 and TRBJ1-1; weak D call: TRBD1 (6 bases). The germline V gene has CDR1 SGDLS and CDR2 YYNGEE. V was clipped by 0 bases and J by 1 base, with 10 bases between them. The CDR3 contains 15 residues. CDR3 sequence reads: CASSVEGHPNTEAFF. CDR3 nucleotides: TGTGCCAGCAGCGTAGAGGGACACCCGAACACTGAAGCTTTCTTT.

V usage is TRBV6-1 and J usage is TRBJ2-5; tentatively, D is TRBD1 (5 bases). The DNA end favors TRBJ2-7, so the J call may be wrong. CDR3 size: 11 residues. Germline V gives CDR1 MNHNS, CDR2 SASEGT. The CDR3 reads CAGSDNYEQYF. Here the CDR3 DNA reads TGTGCCGGATCGGACAACTACGAGCAGTACTTC.

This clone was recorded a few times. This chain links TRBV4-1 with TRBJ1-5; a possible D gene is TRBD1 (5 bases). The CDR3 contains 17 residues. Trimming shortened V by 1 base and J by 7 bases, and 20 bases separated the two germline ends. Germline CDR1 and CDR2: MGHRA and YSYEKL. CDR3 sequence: CASSQAPIGGFYQPQHF. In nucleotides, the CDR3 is TGCGCCAGCAGCCAAGCCCCGATCGGGGGGTTTTACCAGCCCCAGCATTTT.

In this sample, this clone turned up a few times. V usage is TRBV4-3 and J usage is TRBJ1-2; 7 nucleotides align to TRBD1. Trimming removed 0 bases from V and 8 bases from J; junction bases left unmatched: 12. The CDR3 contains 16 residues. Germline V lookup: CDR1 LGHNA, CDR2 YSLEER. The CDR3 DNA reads TGCGCCAGCAGCCAAGATACCGGAACAGGGGTTAGCGGCTACACCTTC. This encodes CASSQDTGTGVSGYTF.

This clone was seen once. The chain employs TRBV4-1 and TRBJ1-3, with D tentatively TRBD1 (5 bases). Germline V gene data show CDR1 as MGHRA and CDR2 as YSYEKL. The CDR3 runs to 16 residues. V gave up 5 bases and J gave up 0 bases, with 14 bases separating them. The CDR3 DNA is TGCGCCAGCAGCTTGCTTACAGGTCCCTCTGGAAACACCATATATTTT. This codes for CASSLLTGPSGNTIYF.

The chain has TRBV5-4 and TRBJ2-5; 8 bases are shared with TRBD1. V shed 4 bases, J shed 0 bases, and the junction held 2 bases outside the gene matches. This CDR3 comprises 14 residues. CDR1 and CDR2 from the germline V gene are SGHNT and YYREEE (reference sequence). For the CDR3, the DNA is TGTGCCAGCAGCCCGACAGGGGACCAAGAGACCCAGTACTTC. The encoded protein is CASSPTGDQETQYF.

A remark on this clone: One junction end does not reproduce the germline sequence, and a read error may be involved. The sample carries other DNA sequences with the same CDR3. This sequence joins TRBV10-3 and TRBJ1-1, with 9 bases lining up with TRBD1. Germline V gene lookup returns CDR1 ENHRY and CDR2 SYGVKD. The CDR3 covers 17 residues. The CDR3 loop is CAISDPGQGYMNTEAFF. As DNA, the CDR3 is TGTGCCATCAGTGACCCGGGACAGGGTTACATGAACACTGAAGCCTTCTTT.

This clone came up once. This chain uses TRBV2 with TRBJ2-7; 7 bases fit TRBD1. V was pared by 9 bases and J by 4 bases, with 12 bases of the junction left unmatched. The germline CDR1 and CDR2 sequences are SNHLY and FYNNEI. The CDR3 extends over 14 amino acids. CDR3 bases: TGTGCCAGTCATACAGGGACAGTTCAATACGAGCAGTACTTC. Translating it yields CASHTGTVQYEQYF.

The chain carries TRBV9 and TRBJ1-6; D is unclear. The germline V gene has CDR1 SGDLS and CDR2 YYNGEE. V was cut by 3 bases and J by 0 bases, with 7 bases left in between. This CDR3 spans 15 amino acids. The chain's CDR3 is CASSGSGSYNSPLHF. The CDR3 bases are TGTGCCAGCAGCGGGAGTGGCTCCTATAATTCACCCCTCCACTTT.

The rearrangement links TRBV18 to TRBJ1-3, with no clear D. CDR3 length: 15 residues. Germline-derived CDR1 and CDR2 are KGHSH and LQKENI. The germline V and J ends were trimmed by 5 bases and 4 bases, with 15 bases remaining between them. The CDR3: CASSGQEYFGNTIYF. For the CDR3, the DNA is TGTGCCAGCTCAGGGCAAGAATACTTCGGAAACACCATATATTTT. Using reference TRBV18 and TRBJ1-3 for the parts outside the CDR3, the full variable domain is NAGVMQNPRHLVRRRGQEARLRCSPMKGHSHVYWYRQLPEEGLKFMVYLQKENIIDESGMPKERFSAEFPKEGPSILRIQQVVRGDSAAYFCASSGQEYFGNTIYFGEGSWLTVV.

CDR3 sequence (DNA): TGTGCCAGTAGTATCAGACAGGGCGGGAATCAGCCCCAGCATTTT. It codes for CASSIRQGGNQPQHF. The rearrangement links TRBV19 to TRBJ1-5, with TRBD1 identical over 7 bases. J was trimmed by 4 bases and V by 3 bases; bases with no gene match: 6. Germline V gives CDR1 LNHDA, CDR2 SQIVND (reference sequence). The CDR3 has 15 amino acids.

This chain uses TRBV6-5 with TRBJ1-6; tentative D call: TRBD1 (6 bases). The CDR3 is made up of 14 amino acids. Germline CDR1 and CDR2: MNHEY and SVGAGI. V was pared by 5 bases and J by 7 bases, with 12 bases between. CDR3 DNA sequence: TGTGCCAGCAGTCGACGGACAGACAATTCACCCCTCCACTTT. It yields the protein CASSRRTDNSPLHF.

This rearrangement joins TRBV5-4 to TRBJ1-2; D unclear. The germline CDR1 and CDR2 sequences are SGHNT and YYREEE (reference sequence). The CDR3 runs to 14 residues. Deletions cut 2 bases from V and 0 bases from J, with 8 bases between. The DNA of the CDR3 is TGTGCCAGCAGCTTTCATCCGGCTAACTATGGCTACACCTTC. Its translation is CASSFHPANYGYTF.

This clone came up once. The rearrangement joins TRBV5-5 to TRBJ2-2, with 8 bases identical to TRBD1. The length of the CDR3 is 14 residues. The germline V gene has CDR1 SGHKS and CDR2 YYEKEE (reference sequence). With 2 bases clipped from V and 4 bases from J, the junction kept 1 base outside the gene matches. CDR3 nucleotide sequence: TGTGCCAGCAGCTTCGACAGGGGCACCGGGGAGCTGTTTTTT. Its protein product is CASSFDRGTGELFF.

The CDR3 loop is CASSVTDEGTEAFF. The CDR3 DNA reads as TGTGCCAGCAGCGTGACTGACGAGGGCACTGAAGCTTTCTTT. The rearrangement links TRBV7-2 to TRBJ1-1; D unclear. The CDR3 runs to 14 residues. Per germline, CDR1 SGHTA and CDR2 FQGNSA. V dropped 5 bases and J dropped 4 bases, with 14 bases sitting between them.

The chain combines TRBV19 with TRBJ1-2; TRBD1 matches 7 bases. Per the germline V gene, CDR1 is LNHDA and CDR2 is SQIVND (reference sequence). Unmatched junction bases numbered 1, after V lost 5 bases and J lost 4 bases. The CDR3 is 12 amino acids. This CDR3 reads CASSWDSYGYTF. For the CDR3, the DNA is TGTGCCAGTAGTTGGGACAGCTATGGCTACACCTTC.

Here the CDR3 reads CASSARTGGNEKLFF. Here the CDR3 DNA reads TGTGCCAGCAGCGCCCGGACAGGGGGGAATGAAAAACTGTTTTTT. V usage is TRBV11-2 and J usage is TRBJ1-4; TRBD1 agrees at 10 bases. Looked up from germline, CDR1 is SGHAT and CDR2 is FQNNGV. After removal of 5 bases from V and 5 bases from J, the junction contained 5 bases not matched to a gene. CDR3 length: 15 amino acids.

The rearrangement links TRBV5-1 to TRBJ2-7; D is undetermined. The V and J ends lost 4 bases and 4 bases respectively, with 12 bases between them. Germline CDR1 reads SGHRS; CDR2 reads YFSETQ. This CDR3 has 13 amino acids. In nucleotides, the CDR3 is TGCGCCAGCAGCCCATACCTAGAATACGAGCAGTACTTC. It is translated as CASSPYLEYEQYF.

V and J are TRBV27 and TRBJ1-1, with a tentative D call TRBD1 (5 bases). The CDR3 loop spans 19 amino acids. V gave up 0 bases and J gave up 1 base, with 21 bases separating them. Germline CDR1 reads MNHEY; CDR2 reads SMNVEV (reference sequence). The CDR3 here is CASSLSPRGVPRPNTEAFF. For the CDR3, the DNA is TGTGCCAGCAGTTTATCCCCCCGGGGGGTCCCAAGGCCGAACACTGAAGCTTTCTTT.

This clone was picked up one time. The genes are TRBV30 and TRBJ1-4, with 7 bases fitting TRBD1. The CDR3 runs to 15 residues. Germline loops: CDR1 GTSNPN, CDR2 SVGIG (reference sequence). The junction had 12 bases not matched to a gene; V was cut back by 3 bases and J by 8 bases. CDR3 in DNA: TGTGCCTGGAGACAAAGGGGGCAGGGATCCGAAAAACTGTTTTTT. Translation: CAWRQRGQGSEKLFF.